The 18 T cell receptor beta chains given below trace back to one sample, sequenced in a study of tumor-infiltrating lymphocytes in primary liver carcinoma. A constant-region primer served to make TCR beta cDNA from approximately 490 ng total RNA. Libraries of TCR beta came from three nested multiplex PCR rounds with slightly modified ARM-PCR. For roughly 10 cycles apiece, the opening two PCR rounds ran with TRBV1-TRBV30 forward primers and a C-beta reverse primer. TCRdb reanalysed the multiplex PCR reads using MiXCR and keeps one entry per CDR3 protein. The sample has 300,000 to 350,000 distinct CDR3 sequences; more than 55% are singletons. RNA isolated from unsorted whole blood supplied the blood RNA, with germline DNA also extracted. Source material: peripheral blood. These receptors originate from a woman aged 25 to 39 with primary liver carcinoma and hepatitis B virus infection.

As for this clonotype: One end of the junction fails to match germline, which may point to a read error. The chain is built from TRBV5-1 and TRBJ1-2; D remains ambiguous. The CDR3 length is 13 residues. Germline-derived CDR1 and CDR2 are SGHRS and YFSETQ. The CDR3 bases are TGCGCCAGCAGCTTAAGCCCCTCCTATGGCTACACTTTC. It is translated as CASSLSPSYGYTF.

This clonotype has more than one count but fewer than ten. DNA of the CDR3: TGTGCCAGCAGCTTAGTAGCTAGCGGGAGGGCTTACAATGAGCAGTTCTTC. Translated, it gives CASSLVASGRAYNEQFF. This chain joins TRBV11-2 and TRBJ2-1; 12 bases fit TRBD2. CDR3 length: 17 amino acids. The V gene's germline CDR1 is SGHAT and CDR2 FQNNGV. With 1 base clipped from V and 4 bases from J, the junction kept 5 bases outside the gene matches. Supplemented by reference TRBV11-2 and TRBJ2-1, the full variable domain reads EAGVAQSPRYKIIEKRQSVAFWCNPISGHATLYWYQQILGQGPKLLIQFQNNGVVDDSQLPKDRFSAERLKGVDSTLKIQPAKLEDSAVYLCASSLVASGRAYNEQFFGPGTRLTVL.

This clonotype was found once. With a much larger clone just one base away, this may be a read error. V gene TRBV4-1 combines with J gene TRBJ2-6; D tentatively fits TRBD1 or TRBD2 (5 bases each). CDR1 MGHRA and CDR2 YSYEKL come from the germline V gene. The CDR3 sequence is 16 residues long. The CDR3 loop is CASSQAQRAGANFLTF. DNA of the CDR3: TGCGCCAGCAGCCAAGCTCAGAGGGCTGGGGCCAACTTCCTGACTTTC.

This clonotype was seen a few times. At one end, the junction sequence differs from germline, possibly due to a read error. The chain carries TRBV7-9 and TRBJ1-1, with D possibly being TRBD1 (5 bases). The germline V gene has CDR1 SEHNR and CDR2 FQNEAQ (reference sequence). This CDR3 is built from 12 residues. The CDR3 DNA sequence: TGTGCCAGTAGCTTACAGGCCGGGGAAGCTTTCTTT. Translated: CASSLQAGEAFF.

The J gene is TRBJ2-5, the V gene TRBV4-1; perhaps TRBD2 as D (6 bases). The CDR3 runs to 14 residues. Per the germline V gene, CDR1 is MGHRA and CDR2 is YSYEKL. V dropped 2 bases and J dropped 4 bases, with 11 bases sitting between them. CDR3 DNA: TGCGCCAGCAGCCAAAGACTAGACCGAGAGACCCAGTACTTC. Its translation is CASSQRLDRETQYF.

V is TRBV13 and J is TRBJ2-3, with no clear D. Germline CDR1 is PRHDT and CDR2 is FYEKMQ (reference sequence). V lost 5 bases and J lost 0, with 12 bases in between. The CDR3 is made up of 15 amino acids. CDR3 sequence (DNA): TGTGCCAGCAGCCACCCTTCGACTAGCACAGATACGCAGTATTTT. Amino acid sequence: CASSHPSTSTDTQYF.

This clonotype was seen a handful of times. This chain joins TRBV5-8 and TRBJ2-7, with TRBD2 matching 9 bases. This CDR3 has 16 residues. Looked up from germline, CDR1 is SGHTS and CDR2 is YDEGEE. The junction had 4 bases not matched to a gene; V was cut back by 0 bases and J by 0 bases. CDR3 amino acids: CASSLGSGGSSYEQYF. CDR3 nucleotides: TGTGCCAGCAGCTTGGGAAGCGGGGGGAGCTCCTACGAGCAGTACTTC.

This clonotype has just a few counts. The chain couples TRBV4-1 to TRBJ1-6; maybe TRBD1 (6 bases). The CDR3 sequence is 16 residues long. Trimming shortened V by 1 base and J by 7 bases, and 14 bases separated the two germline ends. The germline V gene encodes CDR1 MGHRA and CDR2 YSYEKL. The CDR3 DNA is TGCGCCAGCAGCCAAGGAACGACAGGTGCCAATTCACCCCTCCACTTT. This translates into CASSQGTTGANSPLHF.

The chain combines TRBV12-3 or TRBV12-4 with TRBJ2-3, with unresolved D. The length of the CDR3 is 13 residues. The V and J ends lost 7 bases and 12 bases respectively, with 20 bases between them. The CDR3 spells CASTVYLEGAQYF. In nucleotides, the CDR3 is TGTGCCAGCACTGTTTATCTGGAAGGAGCTCAGTATTTT.

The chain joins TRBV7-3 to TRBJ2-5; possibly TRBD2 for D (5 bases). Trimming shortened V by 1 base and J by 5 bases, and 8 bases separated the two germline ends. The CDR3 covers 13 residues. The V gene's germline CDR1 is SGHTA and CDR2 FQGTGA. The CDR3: CASSLITGETQYF. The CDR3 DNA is TGTGCCAGCAGCTTAATAACGGGGGAGACCCAGTACTTC.

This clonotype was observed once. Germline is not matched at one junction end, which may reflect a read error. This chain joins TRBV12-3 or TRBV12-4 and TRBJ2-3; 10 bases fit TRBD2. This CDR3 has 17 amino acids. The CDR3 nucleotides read TGTGCCGGCAGTTTGTTCGGGACTAGCGCCGGGACAGATACGCAGTATTTT. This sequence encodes CAGSLFGTSAGTDTQYF.

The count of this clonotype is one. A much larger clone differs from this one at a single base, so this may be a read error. Here the CDR3 DNA reads TGTGCCGGCAGTTACTTCGTCGGGCTGCGGGACGGCCGCGGGGAGACCCAGTACTTC. It is translated as CAGSYFVGLRDGRGETQYF. This chain uses TRBV6-2 or TRBV6-3 with TRBJ2-5; D possibly corresponds to TRBD2 (6 bases). CDR3 length equals 19 residues. Germline V CDR1 and CDR2: MNHEY, SVGEGT.

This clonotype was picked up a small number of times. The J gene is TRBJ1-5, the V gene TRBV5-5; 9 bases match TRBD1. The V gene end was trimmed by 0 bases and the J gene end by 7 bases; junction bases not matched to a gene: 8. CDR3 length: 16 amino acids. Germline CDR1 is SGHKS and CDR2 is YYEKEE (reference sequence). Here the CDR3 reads CASSLGGQGRRQPQHF. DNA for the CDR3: TGTGCCAGCAGCTTGGGAGGACAGGGGCGAAGACAGCCCCAGCATTTT.

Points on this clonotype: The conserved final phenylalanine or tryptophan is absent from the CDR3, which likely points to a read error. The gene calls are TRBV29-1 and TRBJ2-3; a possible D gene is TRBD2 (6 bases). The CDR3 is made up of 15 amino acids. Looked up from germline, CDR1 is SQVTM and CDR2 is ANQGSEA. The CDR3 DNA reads TGCAGCGTTATCAACGGGAGATGGGCCACAGATACACAGTATCTT. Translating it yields CSVINGRWATDTQYL.

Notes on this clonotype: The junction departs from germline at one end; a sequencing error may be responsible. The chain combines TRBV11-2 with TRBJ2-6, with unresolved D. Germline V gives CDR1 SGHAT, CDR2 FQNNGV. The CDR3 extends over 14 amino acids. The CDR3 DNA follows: TGTACCAGCAGCTTAGAGGATTGGGCCAACGTCCTGACTTTC. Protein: CTSSLEDWANVLTF.

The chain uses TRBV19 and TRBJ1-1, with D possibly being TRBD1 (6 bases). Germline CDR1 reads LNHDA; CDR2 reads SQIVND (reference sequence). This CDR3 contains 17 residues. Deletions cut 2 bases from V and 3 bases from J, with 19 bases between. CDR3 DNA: TGTGCCAGTAGTATACTTGTGGGGGGCCTGAGATACACTGAAGCTTTCTTT. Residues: CASSILVGGLRYTEAFF.

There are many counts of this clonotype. Here the CDR3 DNA reads TGTGCCACCAGTGATCCAGGTGGGACGCCTCTGTACTTC. Translating it yields CATSDPGGTPLYF. The J gene is TRBJ2-5, the V gene TRBV24-1; either TRBD1 or TRBD2 may supply D (5 bases each). CDR1 and CDR2 (germline): KGHDR, SFDVKD. This CDR3 contains 13 residues. Trimming pared 3 bases from V and 13 bases from J, leaving 17 bases between.

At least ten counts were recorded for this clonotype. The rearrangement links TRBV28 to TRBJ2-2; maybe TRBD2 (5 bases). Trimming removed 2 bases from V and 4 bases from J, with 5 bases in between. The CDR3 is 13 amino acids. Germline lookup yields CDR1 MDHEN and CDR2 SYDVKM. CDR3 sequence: CASSLSGTGELFF. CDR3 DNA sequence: TGTGCCAGCAGTTTAAGCGGCACCGGGGAGCTGTTTTTT.